In its sample, the clone carrying this T cell receptor beta chain was seen many times. Its antigen is unknown. The sample originates from a study of glioma-infiltrating T cells. Overall study results and limits: Very few CDR3 sequences were shared between tissue and blood. Above-expected tissue-blood divergence occurred in all gliomas, most in low-grade ones.

This CDR3 spans 14 amino acids. CDR1 SNHLY and CDR2 FYNNEI come from the germline V gene. With 4 bases removed from V and 2 bases from J, the gap between germline ends came to 10 bases. TCR alpha and beta CDR3 regions were amplified from RNA using iRepertoire nested multiplex PCR. One-step reverse transcription and amplification started from approximately 100-400 ng of tissue mRNA or PBMC total RNA. TCRdb reprocessed the multiplex PCR reads via MiXCR and lists one record per CDR3 protein. The sample has about 180,000 distinct CDR3 sequences; around 40% are singletons. V and J are TRBV2 and TRBJ2-3; D unclear. This clonotype originated in a human donor with low-grade glioma or glioblastoma, undergoing nonglioma brain surgery, or in good health (not recorded which). The sample comprised glioma tissue, nonneoplastic brain tissue, or PBMCs (not recorded which). CDR3: CASSVNDNTDTQYF. The CDR3, as DNA: TGTGCCAGCAGTGTTAACGACAACACAGATACGCAGTATTTT. The entire variable domain, with the rest obtained from reference TRBV2 and TRBJ2-3, is as follows: EPEVTQTPSHQVTQMGQEVILRCVPISNHLYFYWYRQILGQKVEFLVSFYNNEISEKSEIFDDQFSVERPDGSNFTLKIRSTKLEDSAMYFCASSVNDNTDTQYFGPGTRLTVL.